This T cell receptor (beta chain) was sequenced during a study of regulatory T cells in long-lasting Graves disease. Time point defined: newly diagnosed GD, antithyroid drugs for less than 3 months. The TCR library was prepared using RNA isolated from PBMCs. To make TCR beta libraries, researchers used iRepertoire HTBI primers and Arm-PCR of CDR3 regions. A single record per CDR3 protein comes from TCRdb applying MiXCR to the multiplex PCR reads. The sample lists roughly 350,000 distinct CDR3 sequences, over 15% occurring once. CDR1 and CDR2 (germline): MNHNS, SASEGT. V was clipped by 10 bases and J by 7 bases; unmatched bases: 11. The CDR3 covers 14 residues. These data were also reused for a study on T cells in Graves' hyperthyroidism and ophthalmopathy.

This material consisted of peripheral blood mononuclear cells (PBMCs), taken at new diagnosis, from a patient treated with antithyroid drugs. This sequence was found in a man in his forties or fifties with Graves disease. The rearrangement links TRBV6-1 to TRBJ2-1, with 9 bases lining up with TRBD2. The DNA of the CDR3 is TGTGCCACAGATACCCCAGCGGGAGGTAATGAGCAGTTCTTC. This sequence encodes CATDTPAGGNEQFF.